The TCR beta chain described here comes from a study of T cells after yellow fever vaccination. Study-wide background: Libraries from low-cell-number fractions were prepared with the SMART-Seq v4 Ultra Low Input RNA kit.

As TCR cDNA was made by 5'RACE template switching, a universal primer site and UMIs were added. TCRdb reanalysed the 5' RACE reads using MiXCR and keeps one entry per CDR3 protein. The sample includes more than 65,000 distinct CDR3 sequences, 13% of them seen just once. V was cut by 3 bases and J by 3 bases, with 4 bases left in between. CDR1 is KGHDR and CDR2 is SFDVKD in the germline V gene. There are 12 residues in the CDR3. Study observations and caveats: Subsequent booster samples again held most clones from primary vaccination (less than 98% CD4, just under 90% CD8). Contamination of FACS-sorted repertoires by abundant clonotypes from the bulk population could occur.

The material was CD8+ T cells not binding an NS4B(214-222) dextramer, sorted from PBMCs, obtained roughly 23 days after the first yellow fever vaccination. The sequence was collected from a man between 18 and 35 years old who received the YFV17D yellow fever vaccine. The V call is TRBV24-1, the J call TRBJ1-1; D unclear. CDR3 sequence: CATSDRDTEAFF. Written as DNA, the CDR3 is TGTGCCACCAGTGATCGGGACACTGAAGCTTTCTTT.